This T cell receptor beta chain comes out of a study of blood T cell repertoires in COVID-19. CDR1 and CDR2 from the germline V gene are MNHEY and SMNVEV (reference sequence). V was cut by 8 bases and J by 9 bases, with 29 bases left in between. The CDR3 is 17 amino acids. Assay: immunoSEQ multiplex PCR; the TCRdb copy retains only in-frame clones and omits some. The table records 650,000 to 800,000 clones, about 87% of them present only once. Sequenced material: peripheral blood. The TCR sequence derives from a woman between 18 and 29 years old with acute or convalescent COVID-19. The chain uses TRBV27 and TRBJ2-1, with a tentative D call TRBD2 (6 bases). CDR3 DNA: TGTGCCAGCCGTTATCTGGATGGAGAGGGAGGTGGAAGTGAGCAGTTCTTC. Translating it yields CASRYLDGEGGGSEQFF.